This T cell receptor beta chain was recorded in a study of shared clonotypes between healthy human individuals. Data came from immunoSEQ multiplex PCR; TCRdb stores just in-frame clones and leaves some out. The sample holds fewer than 600,000 clones; around 76% are singletons and the top ten take around 12%. The CDR3 sequence is 12 residues long. Per the germline V gene, CDR1 is SNHLY and CDR2 is FYNNEI. This receptor was identified in a woman between 40 and 55 years old in good health. Some clones in this sample may be carry-over from other donors' samples. This chain uses TRBV2 with TRBJ2-5; D possibly matches TRBD1 or TRBD2 (5 bases each). TRBJ2-7 explains the end of the DNA better; the J call may be wrong. Sequencing input: PBMCs. CDR3 protein: CASSPGSYEQYF. In nucleotides, the CDR3 is TGTGCCAGCAGTCCAGGGAGTTACGAGCAGTACTTC.